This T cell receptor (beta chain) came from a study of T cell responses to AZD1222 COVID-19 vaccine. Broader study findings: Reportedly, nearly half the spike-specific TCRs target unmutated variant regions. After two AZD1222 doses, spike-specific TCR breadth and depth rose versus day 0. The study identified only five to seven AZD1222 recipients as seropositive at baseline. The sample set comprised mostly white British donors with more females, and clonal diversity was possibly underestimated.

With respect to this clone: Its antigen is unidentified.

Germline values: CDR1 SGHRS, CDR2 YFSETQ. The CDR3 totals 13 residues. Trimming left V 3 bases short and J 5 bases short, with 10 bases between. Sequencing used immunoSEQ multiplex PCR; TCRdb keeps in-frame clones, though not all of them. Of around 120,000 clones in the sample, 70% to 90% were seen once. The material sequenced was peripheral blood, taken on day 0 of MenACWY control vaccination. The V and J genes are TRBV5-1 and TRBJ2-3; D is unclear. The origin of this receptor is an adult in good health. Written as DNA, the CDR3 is TGCGCCAGCAGCTATCGTCAGGAAGATACGCAGTATTTT. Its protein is CASSYRQEDTQYF.